The 6 T cell receptor beta chains given below trace back to one sample, sequenced in a study of cytomegalovirus exposure and HLA in healthy donors. PCR involved 60 Vbeta and 13 Jbeta primers. TCRdb's copy holds only in-frame clones and misses some; the assay was immunoSEQ multiplex PCR. The sample has roughly 43,000 clones; roughly 60% are singletons. Sequenced material: PBMCs. The receptors originated from a human donor in good health.

The CDR3 spells CASSFSPSYNSPLHF. The CDR3 nucleotides read TGTGCCAGCAGCTTTAGTCCGAGTTATAATTCACCCCTCCACTTT. The genes are TRBV7-2 and TRBJ1-6; D not resolved. With 3 bases removed from V and 4 bases from J, the gap between germline ends came to 10 bases. The CDR3 spans 15 residues. Germline CDR1 is SGHTA and CDR2 is FQGNSA.

The DNA of the CDR3 is TGTGCCAGCGAGGGCAATGTCGGGGAGCTGTTTTTT. This gives the protein CASEGNVGELFF. This chain connects TRBV6-1 to TRBJ2-2, with a tentative D call TRBD2 (5 bases). Trimming took off 8 bases at V and 7 bases at J, with 11 bases between the two ends. The V gene's germline CDR1 is MNHNS and CDR2 SASEGT. The CDR3 loop spans 12 amino acids.

This chain links TRBV9 with TRBJ1-2; 9 bases line up with TRBD1. V gave up 0 bases and J gave up 4 bases; unmatched junction bases: 7. Germline CDR1 reads SGDLS; CDR2 reads YYNGEE. The CDR3 runs 16 residues. Here the CDR3 DNA reads TGTGCCAGCAGCGTAGACCACAGGGGGCCGATCTATGGCTACACCTTC. Its protein is CASSVDHRGPIYGYTF.

The table lists this clone with a count of one. This chain joins TRBV6-6 and TRBJ1-6, with 8 bases lining up with TRBD1. Germline CDR1 MNHNY, CDR2 SVGAGI (reference sequence). Trimming cost V 5 bases and J 6 bases; bases outside gene matches: 6. This CDR3 spans 15 amino acids. The CDR3 DNA reads as TGTGCCAGCAGTCGAGGGACAGGAGTTAATTCACCCCTCCACTTT. Translated: CASSRGTGVNSPLHF.

The chain joins TRBV6-5 to TRBJ2-7; 8 nucleotides line up with TRBD2. V was pared by 2 bases and J by 4 bases, with 7 bases of the junction left unmatched. In germline, CDR1 is MNHEY, CDR2 SVGAGI. The CDR3 totals 15 residues. The CDR3 here is CASSYVGGGFYEQYF. In nucleotides, the CDR3 is TGTGCCAGCAGTTACGTTGGCGGGGGGTTTTACGAGCAGTACTTC.

The chain is built from TRBV4-3 and TRBJ2-7, with D unclear. The CDR3 covers 16 residues. From germline, CDR1 is LGHNA and CDR2 YSLEER. Between the trimmed V and J ends, which lost 1 base and 3 bases, there was a span of 16 bases. CDR3 protein: CASSQGSGVGLYEQYF. The CDR3 region has the DNA TGCGCCAGCAGCCAAGGATCCGGTGTTGGTCTCTACGAGCAGTACTTC.